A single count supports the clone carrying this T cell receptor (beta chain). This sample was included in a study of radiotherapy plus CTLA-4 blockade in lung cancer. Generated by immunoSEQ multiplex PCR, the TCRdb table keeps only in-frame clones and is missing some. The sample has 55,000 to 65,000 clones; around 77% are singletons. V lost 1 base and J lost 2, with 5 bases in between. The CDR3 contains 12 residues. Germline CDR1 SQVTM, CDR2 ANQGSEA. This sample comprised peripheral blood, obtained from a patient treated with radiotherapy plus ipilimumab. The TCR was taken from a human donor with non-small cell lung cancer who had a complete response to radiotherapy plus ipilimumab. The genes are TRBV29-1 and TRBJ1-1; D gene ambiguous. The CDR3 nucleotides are TGCAGCGTTGAAGGGAGTAACACTGAAGCTTTCTTT. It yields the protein CSVEGSNTEAFF.